This entry lists 17 T cell receptor beta chains sequenced from one sample in a study of CD4 T cells in relation to SARS-CoV-2 and coronaviruses. Clones were sequenced by immunoSEQ multiplex PCR, and TCRdb holds only the in-frame ones, with some missing. The repertoire includes 60,000 to 65,000 clones, approximately 94% of them detected once, and roughly 0.14% sits in the top ten. The unexposed donors gave CD4+ T cells in about 2010-2019, prior to COVID-19. Input material: naive CD4+ T cells from PBMCs. Subset of the sample: naive CD4+ T cells isolated by negative enrichment. These receptors originate from a human donor in good health.

The chain links TRBV7-6 to TRBJ2-7, with TRBD2 identical over 10 bases. This CDR3 has 18 residues. Germline V gene lookup returns CDR1 SGHVS and CDR2 FNYEAQ. Unmatched junction bases numbered 22, after V lost 5 bases and J lost 9 bases. Here the CDR3 DNA reads TGTGCCAGCAGCGCAGAAGTGGGTATAGCGGGAGGCATAATGGGGCAGTACTTC. It yields the protein CASSAEVGIAGGIMGQYF.

The V and J genes are TRBV7-9 and TRBJ2-4; 7 positions agree with TRBD1. Germline V gene data show CDR1 as SEHNR and CDR2 as FQNEAQ (reference sequence). CDR3 length: 18 residues. The ends lost 1 base at V and 1 base at J; junction bases unmatched: 10. The CDR3 here is CASSLGLGIQGAKNIQYF. The CDR3 DNA reads TGTGCCAGCAGCTTAGGTTTGGGTATACAGGGGGCCAAAAACATTCAGTACTTC.

Here the CDR3 DNA reads TGTGCCAGCAGCCAAGAATCGTCTAGCGGAGGATACAATGAGCAGTTCTTC. As protein: CASSQESSSGGYNEQFF. V gene TRBV3-1 (or the pseudogene TRBV3-2) combines with J gene TRBJ2-1, with 7 bases aligning to TRBD2. Losses at the gene ends were 0 bases for V and 4 bases for J; bases not matched to a gene: 9. Germline assignment: CDR1 LGHDT and CDR2 YNNKEL (reference sequence). The CDR3 is made up of 17 amino acids.

This rearrangement joins TRBV10-1 to TRBJ2-2; 9 bases map to TRBD2. V trimming: 6 bases; J trimming: 1 base; junction bases outside the gene matches: 3. Germline V gene sequence: CDR1 WNHNN, CDR2 SYGVQD (reference sequence). The CDR3 covers 15 residues. Here the CDR3 reads CASRNSGGNTGELFF. Written as DNA, the CDR3 is TGCGCCAGCAGAAATAGCGGGGGGAACACCGGGGAGCTGTTTTTT.

This clone was seen a few times. The CDR3 loop reads CASSSGRGRTSYEQYF. The CDR3 DNA reads as TGCGCCAGCAGCTCGGGGCGGGGGCGTACCTCCTACGAGCAGTACTTC. The chain combines TRBV5-1 with TRBJ2-7; a weak D match, TRBD2 (7 bases). Germline CDR1 and CDR2: SGHRS and YFSETQ. There are 16 residues in the CDR3. V lost 3 bases to trimming and J lost 0 bases, with 16 bases between them.

The CDR3 DNA is TGTGCCGCTCAGGGGGGGGATAGTGGAAACACCATATATTTT. The encoded protein is CAAQGGDSGNTIYF. The rearrangement links TRBV6-5 to TRBJ1-3; 7 bases are a match to TRBD1. After removal of 11 bases from V and 3 bases from J, the junction contained 10 bases not matched to a gene. Germline V gene data show CDR1 as MNHEY and CDR2 as SVGAGI. The CDR3 loop spans 14 amino acids.

This sequence joins TRBV6-2 or TRBV6-3 and TRBJ2-2; no reliable D call. This CDR3 is built from 16 residues. The V gene's germline CDR1 is MNHEY and CDR2 SVGEGT. V was clipped by 6 bases and J by 1 base, with 15 bases between them. In nucleotides, the CDR3 is TGTGCCAGCAGCGGAGCCGGTGGTCTGAACACCGGGGAGCTGTTTTTT. It yields the protein CASSGAGGLNTGELFF.

The chain recombines TRBV19 with TRBJ2-7; D tentatively reads TRBD1 or TRBD2 (5 bases each). The V end lost 3 bases, the J end lost 3 bases, and 15 bases lay between the germline ends. Per germline, CDR1 LNHDA and CDR2 SQIVND (reference sequence). The CDR3 totals 15 residues. The CDR3 region is CASSIWPGRHYEQYF. For the CDR3, the DNA is TGTGCCAGTAGTATCTGGCCAGGGAGACACTACGAGCAGTACTTC.

The rearrangement joins TRBV6-6 to TRBJ1-5, with D tentatively TRBD1 (6 bases). Germline loops: CDR1 MNHNY, CDR2 SVGAGI (reference sequence). CDR3 length: 14 amino acids. The V end was cut by 9 bases, the J end by 0 bases, with 12 bases between. The CDR3 sequence is CASTDRASNQPQHF. In DNA, the CDR3 is TGTGCCAGTACGGACAGAGCTAGCAATCAGCCCCAGCATTTT.

This sequence joins TRBV6-5 and TRBJ1-1; D is perhaps TRBD1 (6 bases). The germline V gene has CDR1 MNHEY and CDR2 SVGAGI. This CDR3 is built from 15 residues. Trimming took 6 bases from V and 2 from J, leaving 16 bases between them. The DNA for the CDR3 is TGTGCCAGCAGCTGGGGGGCGGGTGGAAACACTGAAGCTTTCTTT. Amino acid sequence: CASSWGAGGNTEAFF.

CDR3 loop: CASSRQGQNTEAFF. DNA for the CDR3: TGCGCCAGCAGCCGACAGGGGCAGAACACTGAAGCTTTCTTT. This chain connects TRBV5-1 to TRBJ1-1, with 8 bases lining up with TRBD1. CDR1 is SGHRS, CDR2 YFSETQ, per germline. The CDR3 extends over 14 amino acids. Trimming cost V 4 bases and J 1 base; bases outside gene matches: 3.

This chain connects TRBV28 to TRBJ1-3; D is unclear. The CDR3 has 14 residues. Germline CDR1 reads MDHEN; CDR2 reads SYDVKM. Trimming removed 5 bases from V and 8 bases from J, with 16 bases in between. The CDR3 region is CASSAQGIRDTIYF. As DNA, the CDR3 is TGTGCCAGCAGTGCTCAAGGAATTCGGGACACCATATATTTT.

This clone appeared a single time. This chain links TRBV7-2 with TRBJ2-1, with TRBD2 matching 14 bases. Germline lookup yields CDR1 SGHTA and CDR2 FQGNSA. This CDR3 contains 16 residues. V dropped 5 bases and J dropped 10; count of bases not matched to a gene: 10. Here the CDR3 reads CASSQETSGRAREQFF. CDR3 DNA sequence: TGTGCCAGCAGCCAAGAGACTAGCGGGAGGGCGAGAGAGCAGTTCTTC.

For the CDR3, the DNA is TGCGCCAGCGGATTAGCGGGAGGCCCCCTGAATGAGCAGTTCTTC. This sequence encodes CASGLAGGPLNEQFF. V gene TRBV10-1 combines with J gene TRBJ2-1, with TRBD2 identical over 10 bases. This CDR3 has 15 residues. The germline V gene has CDR1 WNHNN and CDR2 SYGVQD (reference sequence). V lost 8 bases and J lost 7; bases outside the gene matches: 11.

The chain has TRBV5-4 and TRBJ1-1; D may be TRBD1 (5 bases). In germline, CDR1 is SGHNT, CDR2 YYREEE (reference sequence). Trimming stripped 4 bases from V and 6 bases from J, with 19 bases between. This CDR3 spans 15 amino acids. This chain's CDR3 is CASSLDGRARAEAFF. CDR3 bases: TGTGCCAGCAGCCTGGACGGCAGGGCGAGGGCTGAAGCTTTCTTT.

This clone has a handful of counts. The chain joins TRBV5-5 to TRBJ1-1; tentatively, D is TRBD1 (5 bases). Germline CDR1 and CDR2: SGHKS and YYEKEE (reference sequence). The CDR3 is 15 residues long. The V end was cut by 1 base, the J end by 1 base, with 11 bases between. As DNA, the CDR3 is TGTGCCAGCAGCTTGATCGAGGGGAAGAACACTGAAGCTTTCTTT. Protein: CASSLIEGKNTEAFF.

The J gene is TRBJ2-3, the V gene TRBV3-1 (or the pseudogene TRBV3-2), with 11 nucleotides matching TRBD2. Germline values: CDR1 LGHDT, CDR2 YNNKEL (reference sequence). The CDR3 is 14 amino acids. V lost 6 bases and J lost 3; bases outside the gene matches: 2. The DNA of the CDR3 is TGTGCCAGCAGTCGACTAGCGGGGACAGATACGCAGTATTTT. Translating gives CASSRLAGTDTQYF.